The 22 T cell receptor beta chains listed next were all sequenced from one sample in a study of low-dose radiotherapy and immunotherapy resistance in tumors. Described time point: after trial treatment. Treatment denoted: LDRT plus nivolumab, ipilimumab, low-dose cyclophosphamide and aspirin (RACIN trial). cDNA synthesis used a TRAV/TRBV-specific primer set for both chains. Over approximately 20 PCR cycles, TCRs were amplified from a constant-region primer and V-primer adapter. MiXCR, applied by TCRdb to the reads, yields one record per CDR3 protein. The table lists about 58,000 distinct CDR3 sequences, about 23% of them singletons. The source material was PBMCs, sampled after low-dose radiotherapy plus immunotherapy. Every receptor here comes from a male donor with prostate cancer.

This clonotype was seen ten or more times. The chain has TRBV5-1 and TRBJ2-3, with no clear D. V shed 7 bases and J shed 4 bases, with 16 bases lying between them. CDR3 length equals 14 residues. Germline V gives CDR1 SGHRS, CDR2 YFSETQ. CDR3 residues: CASARFSGADTQYF. CDR3 DNA: TGCGCCAGCGCACGTTTCTCCGGCGCAGATACGCAGTATTTT.

This clonotype was detected a few times. V usage is TRBV5-1 and J usage is TRBJ1-4, with 10 bases aligning to TRBD1. The CDR3 contains 17 residues. CDR1 is SGHRS and CDR2 is YFSETQ in the germline V gene. V trimming: 2 bases; J trimming: 7 bases; junction bases outside the gene matches: 11. Here the CDR3 DNA reads TGCGCCAGCAGCTTTGGGACAGGGGAGATCGTCAGTGAAAAACTGTTTTTT. Its translation is CASSFGTGEIVSEKLFF.

This clonotype was seen ten or more times. The chain carries TRBV9 and TRBJ2-1; D unclear. Germline lookup yields CDR1 SGDLS and CDR2 YYNGEE. V was clipped by 0 bases and J by 0 bases, with 7 bases between them. The CDR3 is made up of 15 amino acids. The CDR3 reads CASSVAPISYNEQFF. DNA of the CDR3: TGTGCCAGCAGCGTAGCACCCATCTCCTACAATGAGCAGTTCTTC.

The chain couples TRBV3-1 to TRBJ2-1; D uncertain. This CDR3 contains 17 residues. Germline V gene lookup returns CDR1 LGHDT and CDR2 YNNKEL (reference sequence). V was cut by 3 bases and J by 3 bases, with 18 bases left in between. The CDR3 reads CASSHPPATEIYNEQFF. DNA for the CDR3: TGTGCCAGCAGCCACCCCCCGGCCACGGAGATCTACAATGAGCAGTTCTTC.

This clonotype was seen many times. The V gene is TRBV13, the J gene TRBJ2-7, with 7 bases lining up with TRBD2. CDR1 is PRHDT, CDR2 FYEKMQ, per germline (reference sequence). J lost 4 bases, V lost 3 bases, and 9 bases had no gene match. The CDR3 contains 15 residues. The CDR3 nucleotides read TGTGCCAGCAGCTTCAATCCGGGACTAAAGTACGAGCAGTACTTC. Translated, it gives CASSFNPGLKYEQYF.

This clonotype was detected many times. This chain connects TRBV6-2 or TRBV6-3 to TRBJ2-3, with D possibly matching TRBD1 (6 bases). The length of the CDR3 is 15 residues. Trimming pared 9 bases from V and 3 bases from J, leaving 19 bases between. Germline CDR1 is MNHEY and CDR2 is SVGEGT. The CDR3 bases are TGTGCCAGTATGCGTGCAGGGGTGATGACAGATACGCAGTATTTT. Its translation: CASMRAGVMTDTQYF.

This clonotype was seen ten or more times. V gene TRBV4-3 combines with J gene TRBJ2-7, with 8 bases lining up with TRBD2. The V and J ends lost 1 base and 6 bases, in that order; junction bases with no gene match: 8. Germline V lookup: CDR1 LGHNA, CDR2 YSLEER. This CDR3 comprises 15 residues. CDR3 amino acids: CASSQVVAGLVEQYF. CDR3 coding DNA: TGCGCCAGCAGCCAAGTGGTAGCGGGGCTGGTCGAGCAGTACTTC.

The chain is built from TRBV5-6 and TRBJ2-5; D unresolved. Germline V gene lookup returns CDR1 SGHDT and CDR2 YYEEEE. Trimming removed 2 bases from V and 6 bases from J, with 11 bases in between. This CDR3 is built from 13 residues. CDR3 sequence (DNA): TGTGCCAGCAGCTTTGGGGATGGGAAGACCCAGTACTTC. This gives the protein CASSFGDGKTQYF.

The chain combines TRBV7-9 with TRBJ2-5, with a possible D match to TRBD1 (6 bases). V was cut by 3 bases and J by 2 bases, with 10 bases left in between. CDR1 is SEHNR and CDR2 is FQNEAQ in the germline V gene (reference sequence). The CDR3 extends over 14 amino acids. DNA of the CDR3: TGTGCCAGCAGCTTCACCGGACAGCAAGAGACCCAGTACTTC. Its protein is CASSFTGQQETQYF.

At least ten counts were recorded for this clonotype. The germline gene is not matched at one end of the junction; a read error may be the cause. DNA for the CDR3: TGTGCCAGCAGTATTGGCAGCCAAGAGACCCAGTACTTC. Encoded protein: CASSIGSQETQYF. This chain connects TRBV19 to TRBJ2-5; D is ambiguous. There are 13 residues in the CDR3. The germline gives CDR1 LNHDA, CDR2 SQIVND (reference sequence).

This clonotype has a count of ten or more. This chain joins TRBV4-2 and TRBJ2-3, with D possibly TRBD2 on 6 matching bases. The germline CDR1 and CDR2 sequences are LGHNA and YNFKEQ. The CDR3 is made up of 13 amino acids. V gave up 4 bases and J gave up 4 bases, with 9 bases separating them. This CDR3 is CASSRGVPDTQYF. In DNA, the CDR3 is TGTGCCAGCAGCCGGGGGGTCCCAGATACGCAGTATTTT.

The chain employs TRBV6-5 and TRBJ1-6; 9 nucleotides line up with TRBD1. The ends lost 6 bases at V and 11 bases at J; junction bases unmatched: 17. The CDR3 is 17 residues long. Germline V gives CDR1 MNHEY, CDR2 SVGAGI. The CDR3 loop reads CASSRKPGQGRRAPLHF. The CDR3 DNA sequence: TGTGCCAGCAGCCGAAAGCCGGGACAGGGAAGAAGGGCACCCCTCCACTTT.

This clonotype was seen at least ten times. This chain links TRBV6-2 or TRBV6-3 with TRBJ2-1; 10 positions agree with TRBD2. The CDR3 spans 16 residues. Germline V lookup: CDR1 MNHEY, CDR2 SVGEGT. The trim removed 4 bases at V and 7 bases at J, leaving 10 bases unmatched. CDR3 sequence (DNA): TGTGCCAGCAGTTCTGGGACTAGCGAGGAAATAAATGAGCAGTTCTTC. This codes for CASSSGTSEEINEQFF.

This clonotype came up many times. The chain recombines TRBV21-1 with TRBJ2-7; the DNA was not compared with TRBD1, the D call given in the table. TRBV21-1 is a known pseudogene. The CDR3 spans 13 residues. The DNA of the CDR3 is TGTGCCAGCAGCAAGGACAGGGGCTACGAGCAGTACTTC. Translating it yields CASSKDRGYEQYF.

This clonotype was seen at least ten times. The rearrangement links TRBV5-4 to TRBJ2-7; a possible D gene is TRBD2 (6 bases). From germline, CDR1 is SGHNT and CDR2 YYREEE (reference sequence). The CDR3 length is 13 residues. The germline V and J ends were trimmed by 4 bases and 6 bases, with 14 bases remaining between them. In nucleotides, the CDR3 is TGTGCCAGCAGCGAGAAACTAGCTAGCGAGCAGTACTTC. Translating it yields CASSEKLASEQYF.

This clonotype has ten or more counts. The rearrangement uses TRBV5-5 and TRBJ1-4; 7 bases agree with TRBD1. In germline, CDR1 is SGHKS, CDR2 YYEKEE (reference sequence). This CDR3 region has 14 residues. The V gene end was trimmed by 3 bases and the J gene end by 7 bases; junction bases not matched to a gene: 6. CDR3 bases: TGTGCCAGCAGCTCTTACCGGGACAGTGAAAAACTGTTTTTT. Amino acid sequence: CASSSYRDSEKLFF.

This clonotype was recorded many times. V gene TRBV7-8 combines with J gene TRBJ1-4, with D possibly being TRBD1 (5 bases). V shed 8 bases and J shed 7 bases, with 17 bases lying between them. This CDR3 has 14 residues. CDR1 is SGHVS, CDR2 FQNEAQ, per germline. The CDR3 here is CASRPRGRGEKLFF. DNA of the CDR3: TGTGCCAGCCGACCGCGGGGGAGGGGTGAAAAACTGTTTTTT.

In this sample, this clonotype turned up many times. The rearrangement joins TRBV29-1 to TRBJ2-7; D might be TRBD1 (5 bases). The CDR3 is made up of 12 amino acids. Germline values: CDR1 SQVTM, CDR2 ANQGSEA. Trimming took off 4 bases at V and 3 bases at J, with 10 bases between the two ends. The CDR3 reads CSVARGSYEQYF. CDR3 in DNA: TGCAGCGTTGCAAGGGGAAGCTACGAGCAGTACTTC.

This clonotype showed up many times. The chain recombines TRBV25-1 with TRBJ1-2, with D tentatively TRBD1 (6 bases). Germline V gene sequence: CDR1 MGHDK, CDR2 SYGVNS. The V end was cut by 2 bases, the J end by 9 bases, with 13 bases between. CDR3 length: 13 amino acids. DNA for the CDR3: TGTGCCAGCAGTGAACGAACAGGGTATAGCTACACCTTC. Translating gives CASSERTGYSYTF.

The sample holds many counts of this clonotype. V and J are TRBV7-2 and TRBJ2-1; D unclear. In germline, CDR1 is SGHTA, CDR2 FQGNSA. This CDR3 has 13 residues. The ends were cut back, 4 bases at V and 0 bases at J, with 4 bases in the middle. CDR3 residues: CASSWSSYNEQFF. The CDR3 DNA follows: TGTGCCAGCAGCTGGAGCTCCTACAATGAGCAGTTCTTC. Using reference TRBV7-2 and TRBJ2-1 for the parts outside the CDR3, the full variable domain is GAGVSQSPSNKVTEKGKDVELRCDPISGHTALYWYRQSLGQGLEFLIYFQGNSAPDKSGLPSDRFSAERTGGSVSTLTIQRTQQEDSAVYLCASSWSSYNEQFFGPGTRLTVL.

This clonotype has a count of ten or more. The chain is built from TRBV18 and TRBJ2-3, with 11 nucleotides matching TRBD2. CDR3 length: 18 residues. With V trimmed by 3 bases and J by 1 base, 9 bases remained unmatched. Germline V gene lookup returns CDR1 KGHSH and CDR2 LQKENI. CDR3 amino acids: CASSPRLAGGQRTDTQYF. The CDR3 bases are TGTGCCAGCTCACCTCGGCTAGCGGGGGGCCAGCGCACAGATACGCAGTATTTT.

This chain links TRBV6-2 or TRBV6-3 with TRBJ2-7, with 12 nucleotides matching TRBD2. The CDR3 consists of 13 residues. V shed 11 bases and J 4 bases; nucleotides not matched to a gene: 6. CDR1 MNHEY and CDR2 SVGEGT come from the germline V gene. Here the CDR3 reads CAGKTSGRYEQYF. CDR3 sequence (DNA): TGTGCCGGAAAGACTAGCGGGAGATACGAGCAGTACTTC.